These 12 T cell receptor beta chains were all obtained from the same sample, sequenced in a study of CD8+ T cells in alopecia areata. In each case, RNA was isolated and then reverse transcribed into cDNA as the sequencing template. The table came from immunoSEQ multiplex PCR; TCRdb's copy has only in-frame clones and leaves some out. The repertoire holds about 220,000 clones, less than 75% seen once, with around 1.5% in the top ten. The treatment is: oral pan-JAK inhibitor, 5-10 mg twice daily. Sequencing used CD4+ T cells sorted from blood, obtained at week 4, from a patient treated with tofacitinib. All receptors derive from a human donor with alopecia areata.

This rearrangement joins TRBV30 to TRBJ1-1; TRBD1 is a possible D gene (6 bases). The germline V and J ends were trimmed by 2 bases and 3 bases, with 10 bases remaining between them. The CDR3 extends over 13 amino acids. CDR1 and CDR2 from the germline V gene are GTSNPN and SVGIG (reference sequence). CDR3: CAWSSGQHTEAFF. The CDR3 nucleotides read TGTGCCTGGAGTTCAGGACAGCACACTGAAGCTTTCTTT.

Comment on this clone: This sample also contains other DNA sequences that code for the same CDR3. The chain employs TRBV5-1 and TRBJ2-3; D is unresolved. V was trimmed by 3 bases and J by 3 bases, leaving 5 bases between them. The CDR3 consists of 12 residues. Germline V CDR1 and CDR2: SGHRS, YFSETQ. CDR3: CASSSSTDTQYF. The CDR3 nucleotides are TGCGCCAGCAGCTCATCGACAGATACGCAGTATTTT. Full variable domain (remainder filled in from reference TRBV5-1 and TRBJ2-3): KAGVTQTPRYLIKTRGQQVTLSCSPISGHRSVSWYQQTPGQGLQFLFEYFSETQRNKGNFPGRFSGRQFSNSRSEMNVSTLELGDSALYLCASSSSTDTQYFGPGTRLTVL.

The V call is TRBV29-1, the J call TRBJ2-3; no firm D call. The ends were cut back, 0 bases at V and 6 bases at J, with 4 bases in the middle. The CDR3 runs to 11 residues. Looked up from germline, CDR1 is SQVTM and CDR2 is ANQGSEA. In nucleotides, the CDR3 is TGCAGCGTTGAAGATTATGATACGCAGTATTTT. Its protein is CSVEDYDTQYF.

This clone was observed once. The V and J genes are TRBV2 and TRBJ1-2; 8 nucleotides align to TRBD1. Trimming took 7 bases from V and 3 from J; bases not matched to a gene: 7. CDR3 length: 14 amino acids. Germline V gene sequence: CDR1 SNHLY, CDR2 FYNNEI. CDR3 DNA sequence: TGTGCCAGCACCCTGACAGGGGAGGACTATGGCTACACCTTC. This gives the protein CASTLTGEDYGYTF.

The J gene is TRBJ1-2, the V gene TRBV25-1, with D tentatively TRBD1 (5 bases). Trimming took off 3 bases at V and 4 bases at J, with 15 bases between the two ends. The germline gives CDR1 MGHDK, CDR2 SYGVNS. This CDR3 is 15 amino acids long. The CDR3 DNA is TGTGCCAGCAGTGACCCCGGGACCGCGGCCTATGGCTACACCTTC. Translated, it gives CASSDPGTAAYGYTF.

The rearrangement joins TRBV27 to TRBJ1-6; no reliable D call. There are 14 residues in the CDR3. Trimming pared 2 bases from V and 1 base from J, leaving 3 bases between. Germline loops: CDR1 MNHEY, CDR2 SMNVEV (reference sequence). CDR3 nucleotide sequence: TGTGCCAGCAGTTTAGGTTCCTATAATTCACCCCTCCACTTT. Its protein product is CASSLGSYNSPLHF.

This clone was recorded a few times. As DNA, the CDR3 is TGCGCCAGCAGTCACCCCCGTAGAGGGCCTGAGGGAGGGACTGAAGCTTTCTTT. Its protein is CASSHPRRGPEGGTEAFF. The J gene is TRBJ1-1, the V gene TRBV23-1; D uncertain. TRBV23-1 is an open reading frame whose function is uncertain. The CDR3 sequence is 18 residues long. Between the trimmed V and J ends, which lost 3 bases and 5 bases, there was a span of 25 bases.

The rearrangement uses TRBV28 and TRBJ2-3; D is unresolved. From germline, CDR1 is MDHEN and CDR2 SYDVKM. The CDR3 consists of 14 residues. V was pared by 1 base and J by 5 bases, with 10 bases between. CDR3 sequence (DNA): TGTGCCAGCAGTTTATATCATAGGGAAGATACGCAGTATTTT. Its protein is CASSLYHREDTQYF.

This clone has a handful of counts. The chain has TRBV11-2 and TRBJ2-1; D may be TRBD1 (6 bases). Germline CDR1 SGHAT, CDR2 FQNNGV. This CDR3 region has 13 residues. V gave up 1 base and J gave up 6 bases, with 7 bases separating them. The CDR3, as DNA: TGTGCCAGCAGCTTAGGGACAGTCAATGAGCAGTTCTTC. Translation gives CASSLGTVNEQFF.

This chain links TRBV7-2 with TRBJ1-5; 8 nucleotides match TRBD1. Germline V CDR1 and CDR2: SGHTA, FQGNSA. Trimming took 4 bases from V and 6 from J; bases not matched to a gene: 8. The CDR3 is 15 residues long. CDR3 nucleotide sequence: TGTGCCAGCAGCTCGCAGGGGGCGACGGGTCAGCCCCAGCATTTT. Translation gives CASSSQGATGQPQHF.

This clone was picked up a small number of times. The chain uses TRBV7-2 and TRBJ2-7; the match to TRBD2 covers 7 bases. The CDR3 is made up of 15 amino acids. Unmatched junction bases numbered 6, after V lost 4 bases and J lost 0 bases. Germline V gives CDR1 SGHTA, CDR2 FQGNSA. Here the CDR3 reads CASSSSGASSYEQYF. The CDR3 coding sequence is TGTGCCAGCAGCTCGAGCGGGGCTAGCTCCTACGAGCAGTACTTC.

The chain is built from TRBV7-2 and TRBJ2-3; 9 bases agree with TRBD1. V shed 3 bases and J 2 bases; nucleotides not matched to a gene: 3. This CDR3 region has 15 residues. Per germline, CDR1 SGHTA and CDR2 FQGNSA. CDR3 in amino acids: CASSFDRGYTDTQYF. The CDR3 coding sequence is TGTGCCAGCAGCTTTGACAGGGGGTACACAGATACGCAGTATTTT.